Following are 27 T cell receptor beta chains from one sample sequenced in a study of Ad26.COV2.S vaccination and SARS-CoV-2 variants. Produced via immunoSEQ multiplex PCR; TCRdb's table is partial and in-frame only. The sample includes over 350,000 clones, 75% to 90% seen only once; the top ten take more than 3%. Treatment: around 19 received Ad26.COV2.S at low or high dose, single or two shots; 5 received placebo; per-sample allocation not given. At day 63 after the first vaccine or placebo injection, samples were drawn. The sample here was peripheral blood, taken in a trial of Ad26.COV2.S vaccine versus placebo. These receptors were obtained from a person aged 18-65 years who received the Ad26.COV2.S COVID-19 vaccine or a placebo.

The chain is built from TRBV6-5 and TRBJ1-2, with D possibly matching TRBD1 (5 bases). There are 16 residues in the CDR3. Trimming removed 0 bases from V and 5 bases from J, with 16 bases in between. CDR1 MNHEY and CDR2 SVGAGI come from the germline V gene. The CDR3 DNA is TGTGCCAGCAGTTACTCGATCCCCGACAGTATATATGGCTACACCTTC. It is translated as CASSYSIPDSIYGYTF.

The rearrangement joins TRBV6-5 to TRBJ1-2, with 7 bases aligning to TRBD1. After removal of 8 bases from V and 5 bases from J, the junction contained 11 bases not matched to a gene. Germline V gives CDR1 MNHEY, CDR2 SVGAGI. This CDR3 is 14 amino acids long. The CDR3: CASFDRDLLYGYTF. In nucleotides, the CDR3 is TGTGCCAGCTTCGACAGGGACCTTCTATATGGCTACACCTTC.

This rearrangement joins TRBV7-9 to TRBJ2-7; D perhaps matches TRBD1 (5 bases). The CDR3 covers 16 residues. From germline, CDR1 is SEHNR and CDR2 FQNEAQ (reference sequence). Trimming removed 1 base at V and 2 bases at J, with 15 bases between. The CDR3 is CASSLGSTGRAYEQYF. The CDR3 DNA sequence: TGTGCCAGCAGCTTAGGATCTACGGGCAGGGCCTACGAGCAGTACTTC.

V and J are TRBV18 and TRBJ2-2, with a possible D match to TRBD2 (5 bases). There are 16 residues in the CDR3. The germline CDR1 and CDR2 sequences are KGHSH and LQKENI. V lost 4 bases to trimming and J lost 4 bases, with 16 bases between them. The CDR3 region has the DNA TGTGCCAGCTCACTTCCGCGGGTATCGGGCACCGGGGAGCTGTTTTTT. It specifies CASSLPRVSGTGELFF.

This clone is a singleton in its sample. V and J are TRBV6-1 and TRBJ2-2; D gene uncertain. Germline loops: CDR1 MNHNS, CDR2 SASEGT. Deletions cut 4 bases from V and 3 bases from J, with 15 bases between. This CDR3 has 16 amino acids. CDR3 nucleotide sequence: TGTGCCAGCAGTGTGTCGGGCAGCTTCTACACCGGGGAGCTGTTTTTT. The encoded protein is CASSVSGSFYTGELFF.

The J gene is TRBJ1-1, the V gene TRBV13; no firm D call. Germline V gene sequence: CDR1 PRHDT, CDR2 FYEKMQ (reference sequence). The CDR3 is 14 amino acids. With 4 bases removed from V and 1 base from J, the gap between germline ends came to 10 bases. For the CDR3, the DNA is TGTGCCAGCAGCTCGGGGAGGAAGAACACTGAAGCTTTCTTT. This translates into CASSSGRKNTEAFF.

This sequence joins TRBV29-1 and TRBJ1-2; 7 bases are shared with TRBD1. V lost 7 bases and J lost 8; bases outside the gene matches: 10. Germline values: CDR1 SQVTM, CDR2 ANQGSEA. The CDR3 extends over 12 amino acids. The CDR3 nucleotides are TGCAGCGCCCCGACAGGGAACGGAGGCTACACCTTC. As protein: CSAPTGNGGYTF.

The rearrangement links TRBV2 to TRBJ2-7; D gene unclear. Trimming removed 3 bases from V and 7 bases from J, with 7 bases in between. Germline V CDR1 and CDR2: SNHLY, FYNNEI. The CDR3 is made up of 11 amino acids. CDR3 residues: CASSEGLEQYF. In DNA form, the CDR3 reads TGTGCCAGCAGTGAGGGGTTGGAGCAGTACTTC.

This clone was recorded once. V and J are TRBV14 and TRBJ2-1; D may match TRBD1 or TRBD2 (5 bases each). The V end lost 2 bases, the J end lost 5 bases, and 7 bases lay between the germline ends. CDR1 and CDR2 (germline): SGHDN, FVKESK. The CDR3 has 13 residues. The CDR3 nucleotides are TGTGCCAGCAGCCAATGGGGGAACAATGAGCAGTTCTTC. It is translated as CASSQWGNNEQFF. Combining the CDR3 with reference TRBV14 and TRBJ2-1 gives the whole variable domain EAGVTQFPSHSVIEKGQTVTLRCDPISGHDNLYWYRRVMGKEIKFLLHFVKESKQDESGMPNNRFLAERTGGTYSTLKVQPAELEDSGVYFCASSQWGNNEQFFGPGTRLTVL.

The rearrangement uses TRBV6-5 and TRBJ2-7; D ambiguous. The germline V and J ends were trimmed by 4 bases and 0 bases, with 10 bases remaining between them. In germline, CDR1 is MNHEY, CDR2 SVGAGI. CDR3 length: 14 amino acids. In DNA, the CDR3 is TGTGCCAGCAGTTCCCTAGGTAGCTCCTACGAGCAGTACTTC. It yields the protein CASSSLGSSYEQYF.

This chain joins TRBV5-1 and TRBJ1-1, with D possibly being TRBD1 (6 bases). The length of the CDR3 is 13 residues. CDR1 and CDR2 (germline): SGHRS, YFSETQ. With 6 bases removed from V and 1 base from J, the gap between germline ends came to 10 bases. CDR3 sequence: CASTQTGNTEAFF. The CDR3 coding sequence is TGCGCCAGCACTCAGACAGGGAACACTGAAGCTTTCTTT.

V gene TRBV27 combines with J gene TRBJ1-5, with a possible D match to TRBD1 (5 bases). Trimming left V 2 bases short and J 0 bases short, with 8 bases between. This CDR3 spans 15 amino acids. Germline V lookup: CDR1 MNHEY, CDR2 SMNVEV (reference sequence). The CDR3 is CASSLGGLSNQPQHF. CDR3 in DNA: TGTGCCAGCAGTTTAGGGGGACTTAGCAATCAGCCCCAGCATTTT.

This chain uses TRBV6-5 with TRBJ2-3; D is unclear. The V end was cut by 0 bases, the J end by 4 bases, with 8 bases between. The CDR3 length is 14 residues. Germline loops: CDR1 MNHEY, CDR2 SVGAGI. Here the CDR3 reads CASSYSTSADTQYF. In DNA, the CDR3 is TGTGCCAGCAGTTACTCAACCTCGGCAGATACGCAGTATTTT.

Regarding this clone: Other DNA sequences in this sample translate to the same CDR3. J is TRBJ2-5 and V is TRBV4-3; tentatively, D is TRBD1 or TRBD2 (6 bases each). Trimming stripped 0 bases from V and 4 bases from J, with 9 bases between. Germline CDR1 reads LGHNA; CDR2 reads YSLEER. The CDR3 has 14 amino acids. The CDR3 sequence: CASSQDRGRETQYF. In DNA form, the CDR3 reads TGCGCCAGCAGCCAAGATCGGGGGCGAGAGACCCAGTACTTC.

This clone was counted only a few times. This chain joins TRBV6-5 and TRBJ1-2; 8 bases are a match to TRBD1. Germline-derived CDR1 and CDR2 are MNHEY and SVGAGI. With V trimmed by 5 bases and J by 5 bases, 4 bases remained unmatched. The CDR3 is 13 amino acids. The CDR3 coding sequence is TGTGCCAGCAGTAAGGACAGGGATTATGGCTACACCTTC. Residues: CASSKDRDYGYTF.

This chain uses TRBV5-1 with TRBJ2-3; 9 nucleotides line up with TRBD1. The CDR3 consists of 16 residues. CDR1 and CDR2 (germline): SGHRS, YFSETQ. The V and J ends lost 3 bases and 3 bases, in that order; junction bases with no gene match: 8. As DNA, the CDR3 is TGCGCCAGCAGCTCGGGGACAGGGATAGGTACAGATACGCAGTATTTT. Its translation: CASSSGTGIGTDTQYF.

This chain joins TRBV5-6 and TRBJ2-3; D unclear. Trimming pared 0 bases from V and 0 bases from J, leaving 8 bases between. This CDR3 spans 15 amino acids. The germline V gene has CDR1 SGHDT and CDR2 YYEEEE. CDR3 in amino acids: CASSLAISSTDTQYF. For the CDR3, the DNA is TGTGCCAGCAGCTTGGCCATCAGTAGCACAGATACGCAGTATTTT.

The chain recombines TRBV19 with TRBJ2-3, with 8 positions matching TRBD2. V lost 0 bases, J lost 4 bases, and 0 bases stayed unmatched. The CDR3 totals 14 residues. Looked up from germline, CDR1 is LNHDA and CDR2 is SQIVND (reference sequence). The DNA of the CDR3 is TGTGCCAGTAGTATAGAGACTAGCGCAGATACGCAGTATTTT. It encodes CASSIETSADTQYF.

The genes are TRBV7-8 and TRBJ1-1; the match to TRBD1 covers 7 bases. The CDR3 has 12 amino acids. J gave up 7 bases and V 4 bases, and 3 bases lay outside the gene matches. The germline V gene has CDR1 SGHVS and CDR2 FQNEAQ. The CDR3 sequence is CASSSDRDEAFF. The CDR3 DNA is TGTGCCAGCAGCTCTGACAGGGATGAAGCTTTCTTT. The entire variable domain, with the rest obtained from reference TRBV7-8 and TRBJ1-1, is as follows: GAGVSQSPRYKVAKRGQDVALRCDPISGHVSLFWYQQALGQGPEFLTYFQNEAQLDKSGLPSDRFFAERPEGSVSTLKIQRTQQEDSAVYLCASSSDRDEAFFGQGTRLTVV.

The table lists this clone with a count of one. The CDR3 sequence is CASTQGRGTEAFF. Here the CDR3 DNA reads TGTGCCAGTACACAGGGGAGGGGCACTGAAGCTTTCTTT. The V call is TRBV19, the J call TRBJ1-1; 7 nucleotides line up with TRBD1. With V trimmed by 7 bases and J by 4 bases, 6 bases remained unmatched. Germline-derived CDR1 and CDR2 are LNHDA and SQIVND (reference sequence). This CDR3 comprises 13 residues.

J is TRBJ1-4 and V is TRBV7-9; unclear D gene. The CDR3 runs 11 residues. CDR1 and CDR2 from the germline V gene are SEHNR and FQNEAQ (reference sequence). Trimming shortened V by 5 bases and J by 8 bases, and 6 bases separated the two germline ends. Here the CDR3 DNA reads TGTGCCAGCAGCGTAGGGGAAAAACTGTTTTTT. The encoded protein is CASSVGEKLFF.

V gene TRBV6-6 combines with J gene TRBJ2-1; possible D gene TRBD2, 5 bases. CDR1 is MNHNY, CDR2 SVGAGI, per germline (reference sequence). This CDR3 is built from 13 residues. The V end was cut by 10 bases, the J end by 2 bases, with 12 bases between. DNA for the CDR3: TGTGCCACCTTAGGACTGCCCTACAATGAGCAGTTCTTC. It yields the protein CATLGLPYNEQFF.

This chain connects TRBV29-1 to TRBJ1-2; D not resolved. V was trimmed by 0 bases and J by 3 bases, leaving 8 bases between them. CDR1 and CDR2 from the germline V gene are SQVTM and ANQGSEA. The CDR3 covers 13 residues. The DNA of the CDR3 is TGCAGCGTTGAAGACCCCGAAGACTATGGCTACACCTTC. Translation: CSVEDPEDYGYTF.

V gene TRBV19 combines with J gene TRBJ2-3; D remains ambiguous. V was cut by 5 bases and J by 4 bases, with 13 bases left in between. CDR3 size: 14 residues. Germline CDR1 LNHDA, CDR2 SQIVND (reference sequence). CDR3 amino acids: CASSPQGFADTQYF. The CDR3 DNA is TGTGCCAGTAGTCCCCAAGGCTTCGCAGATACGCAGTATTTT.

As DNA, the CDR3 is TGCGCCAGCAGCCAAGAACTGGACCTCGGGCAGTATTTT. Protein product: CASSQELDLGQYF. This chain connects TRBV4-3 to TRBJ2-3; D is unresolved. Trimming left V 0 bases short and J 11 bases short, with 12 bases between. The germline CDR1 and CDR2 sequences are LGHNA and YSLEER. This CDR3 comprises 13 residues.

CDR3 region: CASRPRVASTDTQYF. CDR3 nucleotide sequence: TGTGCCAGCAGGCCCAGGGTGGCGTCGACAGATACGCAGTATTTT. The chain links TRBV2 to TRBJ2-3; perhaps TRBD1 as D (5 bases). The CDR3 has 15 amino acids. V lost 6 bases to trimming and J lost 3 bases, with 16 bases between them. Germline CDR1 SNHLY, CDR2 FYNNEI.

In DNA, the CDR3 is TGTGCCAGCAGCCTCCAGGTGAACACTGAAGCTTTCTTT. Protein: CASSLQVNTEAFF. This chain links TRBV7-9 with TRBJ1-1; no reliable D call. CDR1 and CDR2 (germline): SEHNR, FQNEAQ (reference sequence). CDR3 length: 13 amino acids. V lost 5 bases, J lost 0 bases, and 7 bases lay in between.